The clone carrying this T cell receptor (beta chain) was picked up many times. The antigen is unknown. Time point: patch test 2, 6 weeks after DPC sensitization. Indicated treatment: therapeutic diphenylcyclopropenone sensitization with weekly scalp DPC. This sample was included in a study of human T cells and chemical hapten exposure. Study in general: Sensitization employed 2% DPC on about 2 cm by about 2 cm of upper inner arm skin. Patients, chiefly female, had alopecia areata, totalis or universalis. Study-wide findings and caveats: Clustering by CDR3 similarity yielded significantly more large clusters from expanded TCRs than controls.

TCRdb called the RACE reads again in MiXCR, with one record for every CDR3 protein. The sample carries some 42,000 distinct CDR3 sequences, approximately 9% recorded once. This CDR3 region has 18 residues. Germline trimming cut 6 bases from V and 2 bases from J; bases unmatched to any gene: 16. The clonotype originates from a woman in her thirties or forties with alopecia areata. Some clones in this sample may be carry-over from other donors' samples. The gene calls are TRBV12-3 or TRBV12-4 and TRBJ1-5, with TRBD1 identical over 7 bases. Source: whole blood, taken in connection with sensitization to the hapten diphenylcyclopropenone (DPC). CDR3 bases: TGTGCCAGCAGCCGAAAACCGACAGGGACGCATGGCAATCAGCCCCAGCATTTT. It specifies CASSRKPTGTHGNQPQHF.